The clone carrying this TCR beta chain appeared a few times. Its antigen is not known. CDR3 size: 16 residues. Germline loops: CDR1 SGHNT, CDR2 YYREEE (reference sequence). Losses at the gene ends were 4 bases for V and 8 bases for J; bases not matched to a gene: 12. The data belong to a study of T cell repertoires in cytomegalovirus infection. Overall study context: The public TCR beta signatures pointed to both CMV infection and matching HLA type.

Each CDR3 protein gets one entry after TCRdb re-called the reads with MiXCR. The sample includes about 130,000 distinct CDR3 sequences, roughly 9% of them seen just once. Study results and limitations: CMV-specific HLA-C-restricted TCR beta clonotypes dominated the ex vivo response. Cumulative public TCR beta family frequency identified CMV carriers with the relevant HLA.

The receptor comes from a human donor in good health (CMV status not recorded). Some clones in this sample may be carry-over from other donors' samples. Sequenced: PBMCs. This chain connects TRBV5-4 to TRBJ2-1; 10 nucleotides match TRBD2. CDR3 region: CASSGYSGGARDEQFF. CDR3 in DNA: TGTGCCAGCAGCGGGTACAGCGGGGGGGCAAGAGATGAGCAGTTCTTC. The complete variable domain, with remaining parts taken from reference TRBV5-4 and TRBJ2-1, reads ETGVTQSPTHLIKTRGQQVTLRCSSQSGHNTVSWYQQALGQGPQFIFQYYREEENGRGNFPPRFSGLQFPNYSSELNVNALELDDSALYLCASSGYSGGARDEQFFGPGTRLTVL.